This T cell receptor beta chain is from a study of regulatory T cells in long-lasting Graves disease. Study-level results: Less diverse TCR repertoires were seen in persistent Graves' patients than in newly diagnosed ones.

This clonotype was recorded a few times. The antigen remains unidentified. The time point denotes: newly diagnosed GD, antithyroid drugs for less than 3 months. The TCR library was made from RNA that had been extracted from PBMCs in TRIzol. Trimming cost V 1 base and J 7 bases; bases outside gene matches: 1. This CDR3 is 13 amino acids long. With iRepertoire HTBI primers and Arm-PCR of CDR3 regions, TCR beta libraries were built. TCRdb ran MiXCR on the multiplex PCR reads and lists one entry per CDR3 protein. This table has approximately 400,000 distinct CDR3 sequences, 14% to 15% appearing once. The sample also formed part of further work on T cells in Graves' hyperthyroidism and ophthalmopathy. This second study says: First-round RT-PCR of the TCR CDR3 relied on the HTBI primer set.

The specimen was peripheral blood mononuclear cells (PBMCs), collected at new diagnosis, from a patient treated with antithyroid drugs. This receptor was obtained from a woman under 40 with Graves disease. The gene calls are TRBV12-3 or TRBV12-4 and TRBJ2-1; 7 nucleotides match TRBD2. The CDR3 DNA sequence: TGTGCCAGCAGTTTAGGGCGGGAGAATGAGCAGTTCTTC. Amino acids: CASSLGRENEQFF.